Shown below are 20 T cell receptor beta chains from a single sample sequenced in a study of T cell responses to AZD1222 COVID-19 vaccine. Method: immunoSEQ multiplex PCR; TCRdb's copy keeps in-frame clones and lacks some. Of tens of thousands of clones listed, about 89% are singletons. Sequences were derived from peripheral blood, sampled on day 0 of AZD1222 vaccination. The receptor source for this set is an adult in good health.

This chain connects TRBV2 to TRBJ1-5; a weak D match, TRBD1 (5 bases). Germline V CDR1 and CDR2: SNHLY, FYNNEI. CDR3 length: 13 residues. The V end lost 4 bases, the J end lost 3 bases, and 7 bases lay between the germline ends. Here the CDR3 reads CASSAGNNQPQHF. The CDR3 DNA sequence: TGTGCCAGCAGTGCAGGGAACAATCAGCCCCAGCATTTT.

The count of this clone is one. The V and J genes are TRBV7-9 and TRBJ2-4; D is tentatively TRBD1 or TRBD2 (5 bases each). The CDR3 covers 14 residues. The V gene's germline CDR1 is SEHNR and CDR2 FQNEAQ (reference sequence). The ends were cut back, 2 bases at V and 9 bases at J, with 14 bases in the middle. In nucleotides, the CDR3 is TGTGCCAGCAGCTTATACACCGGGACCGGCATTCAGTACTTC. Translation gives CASSLYTGTGIQYF.

The chain joins TRBV27 to TRBJ1-1; TRBD1 might be the D (5 bases). CDR1 and CDR2 from the germline V gene are MNHEY and SMNVEV (reference sequence). The V gene lost 3 bases and the J gene lost 0 bases, with 8 bases spanning the gap. This CDR3 is 14 amino acids long. The CDR3 loop is CASSLPGMNTEAFF. The CDR3 DNA is TGTGCCAGCAGTTTGCCAGGGATGAACACTGAAGCTTTCTTT.

The chain employs TRBV28 and TRBJ1-1, with D perhaps matching TRBD1 (5 bases). CDR1 and CDR2 from the germline V gene are MDHEN and SYDVKM. Trimming stripped 6 bases from V and 7 bases from J, with 18 bases between. This CDR3 is 14 amino acids long. DNA for the CDR3: TGTGCCAGCAGCTACCCTCTCTTGGGGGATGAAGCTTTCTTT. It encodes CASSYPLLGDEAFF.

The chain uses TRBV7-9 and TRBJ1-2; D unresolved. Germline V CDR1 and CDR2: SEHNR, FQNEAQ (reference sequence). V lost 5 bases and J lost 4, with 5 bases in between. There are 11 residues in the CDR3. The CDR3 is CASSVSYGYTF. The CDR3 nucleotides read TGTGCCAGCAGCGTCTCCTATGGCTACACCTTC.

The chain has TRBV18 and TRBJ2-1, with 8 positions matching TRBD1. Germline CDR1 and CDR2: KGHSH and LQKENI. The V segment lost 6 bases and the J segment 4 bases; nucleotides outside the gene matches: 5. CDR3 length equals 14 residues. CDR3 sequence reads: CASSPGQGYNEQFF. CDR3 in DNA: TGTGCCAGCTCCCCTGGACAGGGTTACAATGAGCAGTTCTTC. Using reference TRBV18 and TRBJ2-1 for the parts outside the CDR3, the full variable domain is NAGVMQNPRHLVRRRGQEARLRCSPMKGHSHVYWYRQLPEEGLKFMVYLQKENIIDESGMPKERFSAEFPKEGPSILRIQQVVRGDSAAYFCASSPGQGYNEQFFGPGTRLTVL.

This sequence joins TRBV11-2 and TRBJ1-4; D not resolved. The CDR3 runs 16 residues. Germline V gene lookup returns CDR1 SGHAT and CDR2 FQNNGV. The germline V and J ends were trimmed by 5 bases and 3 bases, with 16 bases remaining between them. The CDR3 region is CASSRTLNEANEKLFF. Here the CDR3 DNA reads TGTGCCAGCAGCCGGACCCTCAACGAGGCTAATGAAAAACTGTTTTTT.

The chain combines TRBV6-6 with TRBJ2-7; D possibly corresponds to TRBD2 (6 bases). Trimming took 0 bases from V and 3 from J, leaving 9 bases between them. CDR1 and CDR2 (germline): MNHNY, SVGAGI (reference sequence). The CDR3 is 14 amino acids. CDR3 residues: CASSYSTEGYEQYF. DNA for the CDR3: TGTGCCAGCAGTTACTCGACGGAGGGCTACGAGCAGTACTTC.

This clone has only a few counts. J is TRBJ2-7 and V is TRBV5-6; 7 bases line up with TRBD1. After removal of 4 bases from V and 3 bases from J, the junction contained 7 bases not matched to a gene. Germline V lookup: CDR1 SGHDT, CDR2 YYEEEE. The CDR3 has 14 residues. The CDR3 here is CASSTTDRIYEQYF. The CDR3 nucleotides are TGTGCCAGCAGCACGACGGACAGGATCTACGAGCAGTACTTC.

The chain uses TRBV12-5 and TRBJ2-7; 12 bases agree with TRBD1. The CDR3 has 14 amino acids. The V segment lost 6 bases and the J segment 6 bases; nucleotides outside the gene matches: 6. CDR1 and CDR2 (germline): LGHNT, FRNRAP. The CDR3 DNA sequence: TGTGCTAGTGGCGAGGGGACAGGGGGCCCCGAGCAGTACTTC. Protein sequence: CASGEGTGGPEQYF.

The rearrangement uses TRBV10-3 and TRBJ1-5; no definite D call. The CDR3 is 13 amino acids. Germline loops: CDR1 ENHRY, CDR2 SYGVKD. V was trimmed by 7 bases and J by 0 bases, leaving 7 bases between them. CDR3 nucleotide sequence: TGTGCCATCACCTCAGATAGCAATCAGCCCCAGCATTTT. Residues: CAITSDSNQPQHF.

J is TRBJ1-2 and V is TRBV12-3 or TRBV12-4, with 7 positions matching TRBD1. CDR3 length: 13 residues. The J segment lost 5 bases and the V segment lost 6 bases, leaving 6 bases of the junction unmatched. The CDR3, as DNA: TGTGCCAGCAGCCCACGACAGGGTTATGGCTACACCTTC. Translated: CASSPRQGYGYTF.

This clone was counted a few times. The CDR3 here is CASSLVGENHEQYF. The CDR3 nucleotides are TGTGCCAGCAGCTTAGTCGGGGAAAATCACGAGCAGTACTTC. This chain joins TRBV7-6 and TRBJ2-7; a possible D gene is TRBD2 (5 bases). The germline V gene encodes CDR1 SGHVS and CDR2 FNYEAQ. The germline V and J ends were trimmed by 1 base and 5 bases, with 12 bases remaining between them. CDR3 size: 14 residues.

The chain employs TRBV4-2 and TRBJ2-2, with TRBD2 matching 9 bases. Per germline, CDR1 LGHNA and CDR2 YNFKEQ. V gave up 2 bases and J gave up 1 base; unmatched junction bases: 5. CDR3 size: 17 residues. The CDR3 DNA reads TGTGCCAGCAGCCAACGAGCGGGGGGCAAGAACACCGGGGAGCTGTTTTTT. It encodes CASSQRAGGKNTGELFF.

This rearrangement joins TRBV2 to TRBJ1-3; TRBD1 is a possible D gene (5 bases). CDR3 length: 15 residues. Germline CDR1 reads SNHLY; CDR2 reads FYNNEI. With 2 bases removed from V and 2 bases from J, the gap between germline ends came to 10 bases. This chain's CDR3 is CASSEIQGAGNTIYF. For the CDR3, the DNA is TGTGCCAGCAGTGAAATTCAGGGAGCTGGAAACACCATATATTTT.

The rearrangement joins TRBV15 to TRBJ1-2, with 7 bases aligning to TRBD1. V gave up 2 bases and J gave up 4 bases; unmatched junction bases: 16. The CDR3 totals 18 residues. Germline CDR1 LNHNV, CDR2 YYDKDF (reference sequence). In DNA, the CDR3 is TGTGCCACCAGCAGACCTCACGGGCCTTCAGGGGGGAGCTATGGCTACACCTTC. Translating it yields CATSRPHGPSGGSYGYTF.

This chain uses TRBV2 with TRBJ1-2; TRBD1 aligns across 9 bases. This CDR3 is built from 14 residues. V shed 7 bases and J 8 bases; nucleotides not matched to a gene: 11. The V gene's germline CDR1 is SNHLY and CDR2 FYNNEI. CDR3 in amino acids: CASNIRDRDSGYTF. CDR3 DNA: TGTGCCAGCAACATCCGGGACAGGGATTCGGGCTACACCTTC.

The chain uses TRBV7-2 and TRBJ1-1; TRBD1 agrees at 12 bases. V was clipped by 6 bases and J by 6 bases; unmatched bases: 14. CDR3 length: 17 amino acids. Germline values: CDR1 SGHTA, CDR2 FQGNSA. CDR3 bases: TGTGCCAGCAGTTGGATGCCGGGACAGGGGGCGCGCGCTGAAGCTTTCTTT. This codes for CASSWMPGQGARAEAFF.

The rearrangement uses TRBV19 and TRBJ1-2; the D is unclear. V gave up 3 bases and J gave up 4 bases, with 15 bases separating them. Germline V gene sequence: CDR1 LNHDA, CDR2 SQIVND (reference sequence). The CDR3 consists of 15 residues. The CDR3 bases are TGTGCCAGTAGTATTTCGAACGGGAATTTCTATGGCTACACCTTC. Amino acid sequence: CASSISNGNFYGYTF.

The chain joins TRBV29-1 to TRBJ2-6; TRBD1 might be the D (5 bases). The V and J ends lost 3 bases and 0 bases respectively, with 21 bases between them. This CDR3 spans 19 amino acids. Germline V gives CDR1 SQVTM, CDR2 ANQGSEA. CDR3 sequence reads: CSVDIGGAGSSSGANVLTF. CDR3 coding DNA: TGCAGCGTTGATATTGGTGGGGCAGGTTCATCCTCTGGGGCCAACGTCCTGACTTTC. Full variable domain (outside the CDR3, taken from reference TRBV29-1 and TRBJ2-6): SAVISQKPSRDICQRGTSLTIQCQVDSQVTMMFWYRQQPGQSLTLIATANQGSEATYESGFVIDKFPISRPNLTFSTLTVSNMSPEDSSIYLCSVDIGGAGSSSGANVLTFGAGSRLTVL.